Shown below are 9 T cell receptor beta chains from a single sample sequenced in a study of T cells after yellow fever vaccination. A single record per CDR3 protein comes from TCRdb applying MiXCR to the 5' RACE reads. This sample has some 350,000 distinct CDR3 sequences; approximately 10% occur once, and the top ten carry roughly 18%. Specimen: PBMCs, collected on the day of the first yellow fever vaccination. The receptors come from a man younger than 30 who received the YFV17D yellow fever vaccine.

This clonotype was seen only a few times. This rearrangement joins TRBV7-3 to TRBJ2-2; D is uncertain. Germline V CDR1 and CDR2: SGHTA, FQGTGA. This CDR3 spans 15 amino acids. Trimming pared 5 bases from V and 2 bases from J, leaving 12 bases between. CDR3 DNA: TGTGCCAGCAGCCCCGCTGGCAGCAACACCGGGGAGCTGTTTTTT. This gives the protein CASSPAGSNTGELFF.

At least ten counts were recorded for this clonotype. This sequence joins TRBV5-1 and TRBJ1-1; 9 bases are shared with TRBD1. The CDR3 length is 16 residues. Per the germline V gene, CDR1 is SGHRS and CDR2 is YFSETQ. V lost 0 bases and J lost 4; bases outside the gene matches: 7. CDR3 nucleotides: TGCGCCAGCAGCTTGGGACAGGGGGAGATGGGCACTGAAGCTTTCTTT. This encodes CASSLGQGEMGTEAFF.

The chain couples TRBV4-3 to TRBJ2-2; 7 bases map to TRBD2. The CDR3 runs 14 residues. The V segment lost 3 bases and the J segment 7 bases; nucleotides outside the gene matches: 5. CDR1 and CDR2 (germline): LGHNA, YSLEER. This chain's CDR3 is CASSHGTKIGELFF. In DNA form, the CDR3 reads TGCGCCAGCAGCCACGGGACTAAAATCGGGGAGCTGTTTTTT.

V and J are TRBV28 and TRBJ1-2; D is ambiguous. CDR1 is MDHEN, CDR2 SYDVKM, per germline. This CDR3 is 17 amino acids long. V lost 2 bases, J lost 3 bases, and 19 bases lay in between. CDR3 DNA: TGTGCCAGCAGTTTAATCATTCCCCGGCGGGCCCACTATGGCTACACCTTC. This gives the protein CASSLIIPRRAHYGYTF.

The chain couples TRBV20-1 to TRBJ1-1; D ambiguous. Germline CDR1 is DFQATT and CDR2 is SNEGSKA (reference sequence). Trimming removed 6 bases from V and 6 bases from J, with 23 bases in between. This CDR3 has 15 residues. This chain's CDR3 is CSADILGGETAEAFF. The CDR3 coding sequence is TGCAGTGCAGACATATTAGGTGGTGAGACTGCTGAAGCTTTCTTT.

This clonotype has at least ten counts. The chain recombines TRBV12-3 or TRBV12-4 with TRBJ1-1; 8 nucleotides line up with TRBD1. V dropped 5 bases and J dropped 11; count of bases not matched to a gene: 10. The CDR3 loop spans 13 amino acids. CDR3 nucleotide sequence: TGTGCCAGCAGTCCCGGGACAGGCCGGGGGGCTTTCTTT. This sequence encodes CASSPGTGRGAFF.

This clonotype was detected only a few times. The V and J genes are TRBV20-1 and TRBJ2-5, with D possibly matching TRBD1 (5 bases). The length of the CDR3 is 11 residues. From germline, CDR1 is DFQATT and CDR2 SNEGSKA (reference sequence). Between the trimmed V and J ends, which lost 7 bases and 5 bases, there was a span of 11 bases. This CDR3 reads CSGPKGETQYF. The CDR3 DNA follows: TGCAGTGGACCTAAGGGGGAGACCCAGTACTTC.

As DNA, the CDR3 is TGTGCCAGCTCGGGAGGGGAGCAGTTCTTC. Protein: CASSGGEQFF. V gene TRBV7-9 combines with J gene TRBJ2-1, with 8 bases identical to TRBD2. Germline V gene sequence: CDR1 SEHNR, CDR2 FQNEAQ (reference sequence). Germline trimming cut 8 bases from V and 10 bases from J; bases unmatched to any gene: 1. The length of the CDR3 is 10 residues.

The chain links TRBV5-1 to TRBJ2-7; D not certain. Trimming removed 4 bases at V and 6 bases at J, with 14 bases between. There are 13 residues in the CDR3. The germline V gene encodes CDR1 SGHRS and CDR2 YFSETQ. The CDR3: CASSPEWIGEQYF. The DNA for the CDR3 is TGCGCCAGCAGCCCTGAATGGATTGGCGAGCAGTACTTC.